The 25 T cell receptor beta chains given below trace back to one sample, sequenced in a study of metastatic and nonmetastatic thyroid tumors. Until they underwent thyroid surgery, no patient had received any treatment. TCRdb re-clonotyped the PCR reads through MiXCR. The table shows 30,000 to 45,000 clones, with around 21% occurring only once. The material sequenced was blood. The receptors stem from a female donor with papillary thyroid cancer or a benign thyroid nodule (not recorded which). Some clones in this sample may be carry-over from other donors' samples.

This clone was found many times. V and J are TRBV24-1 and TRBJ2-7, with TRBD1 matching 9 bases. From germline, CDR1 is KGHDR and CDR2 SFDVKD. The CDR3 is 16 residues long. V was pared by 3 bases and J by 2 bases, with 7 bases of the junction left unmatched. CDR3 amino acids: CATSDNTGGRAYEQYF. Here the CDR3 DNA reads TGTGCCACCAGTGATAACACAGGGGGCAGGGCCTACGAGCAGTACTTC.

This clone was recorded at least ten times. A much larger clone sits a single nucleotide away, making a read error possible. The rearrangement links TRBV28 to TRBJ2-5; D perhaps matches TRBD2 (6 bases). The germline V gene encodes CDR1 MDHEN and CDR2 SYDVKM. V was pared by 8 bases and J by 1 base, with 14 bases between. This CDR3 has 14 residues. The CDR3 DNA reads TGTGCCAGCGGTCCCGCGGGGCTCCAAGAGACCCAGTACTTC. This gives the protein CASGPAGLQETQYF. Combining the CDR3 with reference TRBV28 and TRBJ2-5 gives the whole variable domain DVKVTQSSRYLVKRTGEKVFLECVQDMDHENMFWYRQDPGLGLRLIYFSYDVKMKEKGDIPEGYSVSREKKERFSLILESASTNQTSMYLCASGPAGLQETQYFGPGTRLLVL.

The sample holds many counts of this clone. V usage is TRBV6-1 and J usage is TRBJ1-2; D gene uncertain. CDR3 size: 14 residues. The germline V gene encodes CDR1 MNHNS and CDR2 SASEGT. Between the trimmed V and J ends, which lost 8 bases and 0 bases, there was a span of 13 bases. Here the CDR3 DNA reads TGTGCCAGCCGACGGGATTCAGCTAACTATGGCTACACCTTC. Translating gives CASRRDSANYGYTF.

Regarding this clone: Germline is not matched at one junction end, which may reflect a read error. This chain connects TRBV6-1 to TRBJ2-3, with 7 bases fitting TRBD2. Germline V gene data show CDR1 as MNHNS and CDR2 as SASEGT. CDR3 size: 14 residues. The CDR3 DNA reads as TGTGCCAGCAGACAAGAGGGAGGGCCAGATACACAGTATTTT. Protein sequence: CASRQEGGPDTQYF.

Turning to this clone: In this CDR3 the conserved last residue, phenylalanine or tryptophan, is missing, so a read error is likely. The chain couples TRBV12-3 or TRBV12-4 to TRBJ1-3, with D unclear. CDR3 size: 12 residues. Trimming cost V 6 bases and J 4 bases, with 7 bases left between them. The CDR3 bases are TGTGCCAGCAGCCGACAAGGAAACACCATATATTCT. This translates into CASSRQGNTIYS.

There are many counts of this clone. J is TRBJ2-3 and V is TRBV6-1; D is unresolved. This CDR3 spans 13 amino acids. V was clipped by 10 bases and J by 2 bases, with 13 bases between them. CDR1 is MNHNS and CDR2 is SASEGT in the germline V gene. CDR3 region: CATTRRTTDTQYF. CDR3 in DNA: TGTGCCACCACTCGTCGCACCACAGATACGCAGTATTTT.

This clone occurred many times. CDR3 bases: TGTGCCAGCAGCGGATGGGGACAGACAGAAAACACTGAAGCTTTCTTT. The encoded protein is CASSGWGQTENTEAFF. The chain links TRBV28 to TRBJ1-1; 7 nucleotides match TRBD1. V lost 6 bases, J lost 2 bases, and 12 bases stayed unmatched. Germline CDR1 reads MDHEN; CDR2 reads SYDVKM. CDR3 size: 16 residues.

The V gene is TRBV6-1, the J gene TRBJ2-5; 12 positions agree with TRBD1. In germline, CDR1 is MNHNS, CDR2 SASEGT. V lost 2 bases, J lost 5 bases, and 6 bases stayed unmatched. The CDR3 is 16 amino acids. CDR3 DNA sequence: TGTGCCAGCAGTGAATGGGGACAGGGGGCTGGGGAGACCCAGTACTTC. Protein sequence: CASSEWGQGAGETQYF.

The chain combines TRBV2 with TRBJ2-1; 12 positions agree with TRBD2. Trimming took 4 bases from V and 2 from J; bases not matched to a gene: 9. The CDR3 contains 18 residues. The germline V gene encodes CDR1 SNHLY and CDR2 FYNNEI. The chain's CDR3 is CASSATGLAGTPYNEQFF. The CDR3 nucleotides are TGTGCCAGCAGTGCTACGGGACTAGCGGGTACCCCCTACAATGAGCAGTTCTTC.

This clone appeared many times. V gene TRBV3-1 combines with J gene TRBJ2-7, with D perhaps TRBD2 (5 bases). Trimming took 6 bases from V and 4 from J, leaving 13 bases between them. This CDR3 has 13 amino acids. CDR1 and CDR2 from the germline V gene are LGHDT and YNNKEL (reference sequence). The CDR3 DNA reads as TGTGCCAGCAGTGGCGAGGGCCGGTACGAGCAGTACTTC. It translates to CASSGEGRYEQYF.

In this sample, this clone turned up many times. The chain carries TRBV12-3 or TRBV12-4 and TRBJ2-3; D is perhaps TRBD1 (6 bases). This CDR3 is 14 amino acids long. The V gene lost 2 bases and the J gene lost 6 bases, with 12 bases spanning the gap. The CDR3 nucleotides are TGTGCCAGCAGTTTATCTGCAGGGGCGGATACGCAGTATTTT. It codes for CASSLSAGADTQYF.

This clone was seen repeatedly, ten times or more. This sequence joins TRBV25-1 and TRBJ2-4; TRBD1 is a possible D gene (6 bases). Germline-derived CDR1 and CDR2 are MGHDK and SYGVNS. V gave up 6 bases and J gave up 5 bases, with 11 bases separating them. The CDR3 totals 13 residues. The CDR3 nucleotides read TGTGCCAGCAGAGAACAGGGAGAAAACATTCAGTACTTC. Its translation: CASREQGENIQYF. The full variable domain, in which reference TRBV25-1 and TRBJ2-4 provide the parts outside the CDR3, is EADIYQTPRYLVIGTGKKITLECSQTMGHDKMYWYQQDPGMELHLIHYSYGVNSTEKGDLSSESTVSRIRTEHFPLTLESARPSHTSQYLCASREQGENIQYFGAGTRLSVL.

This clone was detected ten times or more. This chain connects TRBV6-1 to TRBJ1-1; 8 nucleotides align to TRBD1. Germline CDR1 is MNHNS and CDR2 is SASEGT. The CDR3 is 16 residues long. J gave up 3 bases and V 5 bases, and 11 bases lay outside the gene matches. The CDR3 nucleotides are TGTGCCAGCAGTCCACATTGGACAGGGTTCGACACTGAAGCTTTCTTT. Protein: CASSPHWTGFDTEAFF.

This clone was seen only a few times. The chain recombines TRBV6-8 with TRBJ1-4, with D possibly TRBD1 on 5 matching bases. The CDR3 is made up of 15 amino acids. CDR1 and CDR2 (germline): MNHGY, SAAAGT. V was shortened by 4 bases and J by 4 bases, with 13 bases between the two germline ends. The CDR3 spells CASSLGGGSNEKLFF. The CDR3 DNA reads TGTGCCAGCAGTTTGGGGGGGGGGAGTAATGAAAAACTGTTTTTT.

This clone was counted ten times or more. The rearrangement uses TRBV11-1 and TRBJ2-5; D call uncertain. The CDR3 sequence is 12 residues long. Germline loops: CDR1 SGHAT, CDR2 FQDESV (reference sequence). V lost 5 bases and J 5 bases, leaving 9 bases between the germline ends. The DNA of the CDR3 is TGTGCCAGCAGCAGCCTAAGGGAGACCCAGTACTTC. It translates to CASSSLRETQYF.

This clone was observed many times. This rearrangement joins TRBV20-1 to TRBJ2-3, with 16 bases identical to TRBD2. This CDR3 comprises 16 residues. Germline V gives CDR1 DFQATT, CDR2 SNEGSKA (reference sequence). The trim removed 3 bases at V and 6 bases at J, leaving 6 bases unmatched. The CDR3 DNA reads TGCAGTGCTAGTGTGGGACTAGCGGGAGGGTTGGATACGCAGTATTTT. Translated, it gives CSASVGLAGGLDTQYF.

CDR3 nucleotide sequence: TGTGCCTGGAGTGCGTCGGAGGATACACCCCTCCACTTT. It specifies CAWSASEDTPLHF. The V call is TRBV30, the J call TRBJ1-6; D unresolved. The CDR3 spans 13 residues. The germline V gene encodes CDR1 GTSNPN and CDR2 SVGIG (reference sequence). Trimming removed 1 base from V and 11 bases from J, with 12 bases in between.

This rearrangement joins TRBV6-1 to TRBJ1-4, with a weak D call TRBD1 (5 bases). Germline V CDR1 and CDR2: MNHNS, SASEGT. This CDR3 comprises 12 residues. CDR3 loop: CLSSRDNEKLFF. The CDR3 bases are TGTCTCTCCAGCAGGGATAATGAAAAACTGTTTTTT.

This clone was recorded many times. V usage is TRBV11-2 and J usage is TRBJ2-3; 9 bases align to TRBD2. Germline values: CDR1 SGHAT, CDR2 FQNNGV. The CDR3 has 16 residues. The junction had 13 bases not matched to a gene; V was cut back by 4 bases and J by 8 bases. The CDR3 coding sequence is TGTGCCAGCAGCTCCAACCCCGGGACTAGCAGAGTTACGCAGTATTTT. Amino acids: CASSSNPGTSRVTQYF.

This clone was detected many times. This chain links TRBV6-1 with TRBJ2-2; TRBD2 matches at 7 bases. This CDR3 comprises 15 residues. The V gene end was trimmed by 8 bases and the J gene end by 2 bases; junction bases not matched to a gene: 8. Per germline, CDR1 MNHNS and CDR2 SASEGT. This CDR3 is CASGRDPTNTGELFF. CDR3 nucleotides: TGTGCCAGCGGGAGGGACCCAACCAACACCGGGGAGCTGTTTTTT.

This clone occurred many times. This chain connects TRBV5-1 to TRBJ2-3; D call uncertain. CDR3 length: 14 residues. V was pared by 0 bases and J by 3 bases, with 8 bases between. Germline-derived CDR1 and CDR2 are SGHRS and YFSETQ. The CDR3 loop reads CASSLEAPTDTQYF. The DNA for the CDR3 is TGCGCCAGCAGCTTGGAGGCCCCAACAGATACGCAGTATTTT.

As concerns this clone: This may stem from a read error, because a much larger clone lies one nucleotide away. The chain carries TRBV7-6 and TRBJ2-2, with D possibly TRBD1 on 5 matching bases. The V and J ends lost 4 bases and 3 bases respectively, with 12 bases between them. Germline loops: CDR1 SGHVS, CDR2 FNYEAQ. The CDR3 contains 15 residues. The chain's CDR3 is CASSWTHDYTGELFF. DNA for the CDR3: TGTGCCAGCAGCTGGACACACGACTACACCGGGGAGCTGTTTTTT.

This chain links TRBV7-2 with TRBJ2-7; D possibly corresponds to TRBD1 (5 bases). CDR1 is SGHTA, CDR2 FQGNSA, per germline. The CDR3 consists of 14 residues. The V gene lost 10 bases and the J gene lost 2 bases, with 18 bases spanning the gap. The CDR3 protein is CATTFDTGPYEQYF. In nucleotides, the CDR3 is TGTGCCACCACCTTCGATACAGGCCCCTACGAGCAGTACTTC.

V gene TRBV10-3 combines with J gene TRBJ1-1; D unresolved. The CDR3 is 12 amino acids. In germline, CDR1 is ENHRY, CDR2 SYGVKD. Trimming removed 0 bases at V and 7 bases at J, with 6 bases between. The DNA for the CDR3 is TGTGCCATCAGTGAGTCCCAGAGTGAAGCTTTCTTT. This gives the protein CAISESQSEAFF.

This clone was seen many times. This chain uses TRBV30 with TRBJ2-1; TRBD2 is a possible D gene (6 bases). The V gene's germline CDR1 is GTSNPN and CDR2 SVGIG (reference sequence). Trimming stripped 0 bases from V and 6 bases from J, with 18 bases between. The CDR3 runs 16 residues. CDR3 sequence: CAWSVLAGKRANEQFF. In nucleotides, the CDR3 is TGTGCCTGGAGTGTACTAGCAGGAAAGAGGGCCAATGAGCAGTTCTTC. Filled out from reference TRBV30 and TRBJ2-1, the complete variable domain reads SQTIHQWPATLVQPVGSPLSLECTVEGTSNPNLYWYRQAAGRGLQLLFYSVGIGQISSEVPQNLSASRPQDRQFILSSKKLLLSDSGFYLCAWSVLAGKRANEQFFGPGTRLTVL.